The entry below describes one TCR beta chain. These data belong to a study of blood T cell repertoires in COVID-19. In the authors' methods: Estimation of nucleated cell counts relied on the amplification of reference gene primers. The data were produced by immunoSEQ multiplex PCR, yet TCRdb's version contains in-frame clones alone and is incomplete. The D gene and trimming were derived from the DNA, and the V and J assignments and clone size from that table. The table includes approximately 260,000 clones, about 88% detected once. Germline loops: CDR1 LNHDA, CDR2 SQIVND (reference sequence). CDR3 size: 15 residues. V was clipped by 5 bases and J by 4 bases; unmatched bases: 7.

This clonotype was obtained from a man aged 18 to 29 with active or convalescent COVID-19. Sequenced input: peripheral blood. The V and J genes are TRBV19 and TRBJ2-5, with TRBD1 matching over 10 bases. The CDR3: CASSPGTGVVETQYF. The CDR3 DNA reads TGTGCCAGTAGTCCCGGGACAGGGGTCGTAGAGACCCAGTACTTC.